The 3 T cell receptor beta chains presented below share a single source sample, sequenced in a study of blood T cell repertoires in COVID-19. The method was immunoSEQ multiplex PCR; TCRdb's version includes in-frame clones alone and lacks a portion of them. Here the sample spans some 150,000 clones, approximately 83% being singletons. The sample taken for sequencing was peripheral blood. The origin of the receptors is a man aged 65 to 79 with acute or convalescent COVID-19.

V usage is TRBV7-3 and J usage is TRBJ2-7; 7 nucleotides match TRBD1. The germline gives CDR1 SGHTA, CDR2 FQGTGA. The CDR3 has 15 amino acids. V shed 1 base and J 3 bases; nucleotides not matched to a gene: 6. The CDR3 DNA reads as TGTGCCAGCAGCTTAATGCCAGGGGGTAACTACGAGCAGTACTTC. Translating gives CASSLMPGGNYEQYF.

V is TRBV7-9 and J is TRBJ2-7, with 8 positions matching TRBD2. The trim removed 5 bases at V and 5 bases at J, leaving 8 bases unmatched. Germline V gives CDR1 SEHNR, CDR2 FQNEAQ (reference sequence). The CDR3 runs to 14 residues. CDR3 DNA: TGTGCCAGCAGCCTCAGCGGGAGTAGGGACGAGCAGTACTTC. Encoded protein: CASSLSGSRDEQYF.

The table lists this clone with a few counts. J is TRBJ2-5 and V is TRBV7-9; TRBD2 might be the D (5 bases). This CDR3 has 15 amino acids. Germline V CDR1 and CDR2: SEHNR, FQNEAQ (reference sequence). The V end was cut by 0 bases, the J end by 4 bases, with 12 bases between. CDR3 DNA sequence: TGTGCCAGCAGCTTAGCCCGTCGGCGGGTAGAGACCCAGTACTTC. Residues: CASSLARRRVETQYF.